This TCR beta chain was recorded in a study of cytomegalovirus exposure and HLA in healthy donors. Broader study findings: TRBV6-2, TRBV6-3 and some other V segments were unresolvable in 87-base-pair reads.

This CDR3 is 15 amino acids long. Germline trimming cut 5 bases from V and 8 bases from J; bases unmatched to any gene: 10. Germline values: CDR1 MNHEY, CDR2 SVGAGI. Worth noting for this clone: Its antigen is not known.

PCR was performed using 60 Vbeta and 13 Jbeta primers. Method: immunoSEQ multiplex PCR; TCRdb's copy keeps in-frame clones and lacks some. Among fewer than 200,000 clones listed, about 75% were seen once. The sequence was collected from a male donor in good health and CMV-seropositive. Specimen: PBMCs. The chain is built from TRBV6-5 and TRBJ1-2; 11 positions match TRBD1. CDR3 amino acids: CASSPFGQGAGGYTF. CDR3 DNA: TGTGCCAGCAGTCCCTTTGGACAGGGGGCGGGGGGCTACACCTTC.